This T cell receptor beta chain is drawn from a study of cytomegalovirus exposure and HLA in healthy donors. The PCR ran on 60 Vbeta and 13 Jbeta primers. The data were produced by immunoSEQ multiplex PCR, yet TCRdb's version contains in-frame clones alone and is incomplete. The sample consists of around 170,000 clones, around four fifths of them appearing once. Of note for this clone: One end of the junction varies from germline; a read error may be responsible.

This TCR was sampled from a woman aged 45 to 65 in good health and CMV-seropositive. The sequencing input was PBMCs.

The CDR3: CASSDSVFGETQYF. As DNA, the CDR3 is TGTGCCAGCAGTGACTCGGTATTCGGGGAGACCCAGTACTTC. The chain links TRBV6-6 to TRBJ2-5; D uncertain. The CDR3 has 14 residues. The germline gives CDR1 MNHNY, CDR2 SVGAGI (reference sequence).